This T cell receptor (beta chain) was recovered during a study of T cells after yellow fever vaccination (dated by TCRdb to the late 2010s). With respect to the entire study: The SMART-Seq v4 Ultra Low Input RNA kit was used to prepare libraries from fractions with low cell numbers. The cohort comprised two healthy male donors, one aged 18 to 30 and one aged 30 to 40 years. Blood samples were taken at several timepoints before and after primary and secondary immunization, and bulk PBMC replicates and cell subsets were isolated. Bulk TCR alpha and beta repertoires were sequenced longitudinally to track T-cell clones before and after primary and booster YFV17D yellow fever vaccination.

Results the study describes overall, beyond this receptor: Because the study included only a couple of donors, the extent to which the findings can be generalized is limited. Most clones expanded after primary vaccination were re-detected after the booster (almost 98% of CD4 and around 86% of CD8), suggesting broad memory maintenance. The secondary T-cell response was found to be weaker but faster than the primary response, with a peak reached on day 5 rather than on day 15. A small share of clonotypes occurred in both CD4 and CD8 compartments, likely arising from convergent recombination. Because abundant contaminating clonotypes from the bulk population could be contained in FACS-sorted repertoires, computational filtering was required.

For this clonotype: It lacks a known antigen. No base quality information exists; no much larger clone differs at one position.

Sequencing was performed on an Illumina NovaSeq 6000. TCR cDNA was synthesized by 5'RACE template switching, through which a universal primer site and unique molecular identifiers were introduced. Priming for cDNA synthesis came from both the TCR alpha and TCR beta constant segments. Two PCR steps were used to amplify libraries, with sample barcodes and sequencing adapters being added in the second step. Sequencing of the libraries was done on either Illumina HiSeq 2500 (2x100 bp) or NovaSeq (2x150 bp). As for the original processing: Reads were demultiplexed and collapsed into UMI consensus sequences with MIGEC, and V(D)J alignment was performed with MiXCR. Clonotypes responding to the vaccine were identified with edgeR on replicate PBMC samples, with the criteria of FDR below 0.01 and a log2 fold change above 5 up to day 15. Bulk clonotypes were assigned CD4 or CD8 identity according to which sequenced CD4 or CD8 repertoire held them at higher abundance. TCRdb reanalyzed the raw reads on its own, using fastp at Q25 for trimming and MiXCR for clone calling, and kept in-frame beta chains. Identical CDR3 proteins give one entry, which carries the most common genes and DNA. TCRdb's processing, not the authors', yielded these V and J calls. The sample contains about 350,000 distinct CDR3 sequences, 4.1% of them found a single time. The top ten constitute 20% to 25% of the sample.

The treatment or condition label for this specimen denotes: live attenuated yellow fever vaccine strain. At each blood-draw timepoint, two biological replicates of bulk PBMCs were obtained. PBMCs were isolated from peripheral blood using a standard Ficoll-Paque protocol. TriZol was used to extract RNA from bulk PBMCs, from CD4 and CD8 fractions, and from dextramer-positive and dextramer-negative fractions. The CDR3 covers 15 residues, taking in both the cysteine and the phenylalanine. The DNA shown is the 45-base CDR3, in frame from base 1. Trimming takes 4 bases off V and 5 bases off J; junction bases not matched to a gene: 6. CDR1 and CDR2 are read off the germline V gene (reference sequence) as SEHNR and FQNEAQ.

The rearranged chain carries TRBV7-9 and TRBJ2-1; TRBD1 aligns with 9 central bases. The TCR comes from a man aged 18 to 30 who received the YFV17D yellow fever vaccine. The sequences come from PBMCs, collected 5 days after the yellow fever booster vaccination. The CDR3 protein is CASSSRQGVNNEQFF. The nucleotide sequence is TGTGCCAGCAGCTCTCGACAGGGGGTTAACAATGAGCAGTTCTTC.